The rows below give T cell receptor beta chains drawn from one sample of a study of T-cell reconstitution after alpha-beta-depleted transplantation in children. TCRdb processed the PCR reads anew with MiXCR; each CDR3 protein has one entry. The data contain roughly 110,000 distinct CDR3 sequences, about a tenth of them singletons. This sample comprised PBMCs, obtained before TCRalphabeta/CD19-depleted stem cell transplant. Receptors originate from a boy younger than 10 with acute lymphoblastic leukemia, due to receive a stem cell transplant. Both conserved end residues are part of each CDR3. A D gene is named only where the DNA matches it firmly. Clone size is given for some rows only: seen once, a few or many times, or a class if the clone is expanded.

size	V	D	J	DNA	CDR3
many	TRBV10-3	.	TRBJ2-1	TGTGCCATCAGTGAGGGGCCTTACAATGAGCAGTTCTTC	CAISEGPYNEQFF
.	TRBV28	TRBD1	TRBJ2-1	TGTGCCAGCGGCTCCCCTGGGACAGACTACAATGAGCAGTTCTTC	CASGSPGTDYNEQFF
many	TRBV2	.	TRBJ2-4	TGTGCCAGCAGTGAAGGGGTTGGGTTAGACATTCAGTACTTC	CASSEGVGLDIQYF
few	TRBV25-1	TRBD2	TRBJ2-5	TGTGCCAGCAGTGAATTTGCGCGGATGATGGGTCCTAGCGGGAGGAACCTATTGGAGACCCAGTACTTC	CASSEFARMMGPSGRNLLETQYF
many	TRBV10-3	TRBD1	TRBJ1-2	TGTGCCATCAGTGAGACCGGCCTTGCTCCGGACAGGGTGGATGGCTACACCTTC	CAISETGLAPDRVDGYTF
.	TRBV10-3	TRBD2	TRBJ2-3	TGTGCCATCAGTGAGGGGAGCGGGAGGGCCGATACGCAGTATTTT	CAISEGSGRADTQYF
.	TRBV7-2	.	TRBJ1-1	TGTGCCAGCAGCTTAGATAACAGGAACACTGAAGCTTTCTTT	CASSLDNRNTEAFF
many	TRBV4-2	TRBD2	TRBJ2-7	TGTGCCAGCAGCCAGACTACCGGGACTAGCGGGGGGTACGAGCAGTACTTC	CASSQTTGTSGGYEQYF
.	TRBV18	.	TRBJ1-1	TGTGCCAGCTCAATTCAGGGGAACACTGAAGCTTTCTTT	CASSIQGNTEAFF
.	TRBV6-1	.	TRBJ2-7	TGTGCCAGCAGTGCATACGGCAGGGGATACGAGCAGTACTTC	CASSAYGRGYEQYF
.	TRBV7-7	.	TRBJ2-1	TGTGCCAGCAGCTTAGCGGCGTCGGTGGTCAATGAGCAGTTCTTC	CASSLAASVVNEQFF
once	TRBV7-9	.	TRBJ2-7	TGTGCCAGCAGCTTCCTGTCCCGGGACTGGGAGCAGTACTTC	CASSFLSRDWEQYF
many	TRBV12-3/TRBV12-4	TRBD2	TRBJ2-1	TGTGCCAGCAGTTTGGAGGGACTAGCGGAAAATGAGCAGTTCTTC	CASSLEGLAENEQFF
.	TRBV7-2	.	TRBJ2-3	TGTGCCAGCAGTCCAGGGGCCTCATTGGGAGATACGCAGTATTTT	CASSPGASLGDTQYF